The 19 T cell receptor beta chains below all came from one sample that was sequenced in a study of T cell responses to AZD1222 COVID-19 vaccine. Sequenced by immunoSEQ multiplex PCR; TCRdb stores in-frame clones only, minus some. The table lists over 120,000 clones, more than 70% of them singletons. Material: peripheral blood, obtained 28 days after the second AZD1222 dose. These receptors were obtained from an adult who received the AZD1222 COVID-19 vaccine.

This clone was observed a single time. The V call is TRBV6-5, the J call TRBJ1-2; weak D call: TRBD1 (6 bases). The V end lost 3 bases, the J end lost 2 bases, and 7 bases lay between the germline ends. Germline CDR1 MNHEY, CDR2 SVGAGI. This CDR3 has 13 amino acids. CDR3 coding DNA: TGTGCCAGCAGTTATACAGGGAACTATGGCTACACCTTC. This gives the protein CASSYTGNYGYTF.

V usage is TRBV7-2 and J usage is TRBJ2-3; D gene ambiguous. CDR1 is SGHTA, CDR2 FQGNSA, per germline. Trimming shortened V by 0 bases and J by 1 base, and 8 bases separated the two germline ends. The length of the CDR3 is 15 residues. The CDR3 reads CASSLAQAGTDTQYF. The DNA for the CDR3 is TGTGCCAGCAGCTTAGCCCAGGCAGGCACAGATACGCAGTATTTT.

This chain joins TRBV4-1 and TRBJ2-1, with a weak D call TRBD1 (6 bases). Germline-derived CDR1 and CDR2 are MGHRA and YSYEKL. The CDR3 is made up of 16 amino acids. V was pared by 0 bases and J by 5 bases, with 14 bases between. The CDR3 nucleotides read TGCGCCAGCAGCCAAGAGGGGGCAGGGTTCGACAATGAGCAGTTCTTC. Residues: CASSQEGAGFDNEQFF.

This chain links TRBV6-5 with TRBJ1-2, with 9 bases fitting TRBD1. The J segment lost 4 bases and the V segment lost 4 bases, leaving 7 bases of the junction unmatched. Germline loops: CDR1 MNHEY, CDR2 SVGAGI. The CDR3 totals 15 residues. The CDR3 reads CASSLDRGVGYGYTF. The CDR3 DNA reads TGTGCCAGCAGTTTGGACAGGGGAGTAGGCTATGGCTACACCTTC.

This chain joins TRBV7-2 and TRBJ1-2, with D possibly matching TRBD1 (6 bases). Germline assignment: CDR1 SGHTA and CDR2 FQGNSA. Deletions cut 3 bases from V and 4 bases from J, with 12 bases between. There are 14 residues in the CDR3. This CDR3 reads CASSFGAGAYGYTF. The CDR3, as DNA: TGTGCCAGCAGCTTTGGGGCAGGGGCCTATGGCTACACCTTC.

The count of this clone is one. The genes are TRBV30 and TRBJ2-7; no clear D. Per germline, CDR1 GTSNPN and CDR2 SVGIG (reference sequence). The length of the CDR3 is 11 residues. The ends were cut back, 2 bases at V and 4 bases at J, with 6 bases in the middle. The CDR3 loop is CAWSPSYEQYF. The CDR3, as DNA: TGTGCCTGGAGTCCCTCATACGAGCAGTACTTC.

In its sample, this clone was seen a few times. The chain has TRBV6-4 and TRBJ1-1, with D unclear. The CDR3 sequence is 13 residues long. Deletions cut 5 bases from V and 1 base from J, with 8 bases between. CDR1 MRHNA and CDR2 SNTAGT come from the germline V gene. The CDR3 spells CASSRTGNTEAFF. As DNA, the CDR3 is TGTGCCAGCAGTAGGACGGGGAACACTGAAGCTTTCTTT.

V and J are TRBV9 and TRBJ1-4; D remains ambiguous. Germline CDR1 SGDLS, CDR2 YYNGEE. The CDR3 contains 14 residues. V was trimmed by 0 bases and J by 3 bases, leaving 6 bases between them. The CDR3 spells CASSVEAANEKLFF. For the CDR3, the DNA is TGTGCCAGCAGCGTAGAGGCGGCTAATGAAAAACTGTTTTTT.

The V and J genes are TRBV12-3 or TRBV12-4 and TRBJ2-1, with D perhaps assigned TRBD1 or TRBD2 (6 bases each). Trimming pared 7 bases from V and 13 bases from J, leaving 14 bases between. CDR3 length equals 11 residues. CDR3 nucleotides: TGTGCCAGCAACCGGGGGCTCCTCCAGTTCTTC. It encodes CASNRGLLQFF.

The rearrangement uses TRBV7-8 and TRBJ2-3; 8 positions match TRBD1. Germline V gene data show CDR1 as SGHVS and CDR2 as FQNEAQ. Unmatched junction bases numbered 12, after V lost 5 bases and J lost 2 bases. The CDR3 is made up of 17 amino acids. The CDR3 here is CASSHLTGGGSTDTQYF. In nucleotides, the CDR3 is TGTGCCAGCAGCCACCTTACAGGGGGAGGATCCACAGATACGCAGTATTTT.

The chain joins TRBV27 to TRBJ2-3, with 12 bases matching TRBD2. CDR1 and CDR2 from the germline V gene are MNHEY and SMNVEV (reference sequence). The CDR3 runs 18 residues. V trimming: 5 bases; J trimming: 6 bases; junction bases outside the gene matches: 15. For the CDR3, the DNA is TGTGCCAGCAGTCCCCTTGGACTAGCGGGGCTCCAGGGGGATACGCAGTATTTT. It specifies CASSPLGLAGLQGDTQYF.

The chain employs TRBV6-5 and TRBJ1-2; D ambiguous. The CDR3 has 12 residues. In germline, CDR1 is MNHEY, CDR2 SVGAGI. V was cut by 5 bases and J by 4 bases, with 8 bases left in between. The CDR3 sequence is CASSPLGYGYTF. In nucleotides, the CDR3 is TGTGCCAGCAGTCCCCTGGGCTATGGCTACACCTTC.

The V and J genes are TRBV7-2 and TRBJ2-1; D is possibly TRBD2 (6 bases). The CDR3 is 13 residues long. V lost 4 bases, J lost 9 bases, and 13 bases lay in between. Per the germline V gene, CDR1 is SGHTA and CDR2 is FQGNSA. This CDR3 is CASSSGLLSEQFF. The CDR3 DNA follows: TGTGCCAGCAGCTCGGGACTCCTTAGTGAGCAGTTCTTC.

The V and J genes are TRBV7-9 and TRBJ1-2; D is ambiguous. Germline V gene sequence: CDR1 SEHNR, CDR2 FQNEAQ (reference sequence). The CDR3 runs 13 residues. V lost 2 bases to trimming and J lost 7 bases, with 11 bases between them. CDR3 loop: CASSLRAVGGYTF. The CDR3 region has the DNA TGTGCCAGCAGCTTAAGGGCTGTGGGTGGCTACACCTTC. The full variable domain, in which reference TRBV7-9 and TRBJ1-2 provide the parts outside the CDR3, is DTGVSQNPRHKITKRGQNVTFRCDPISEHNRLYWYRQTLGQGPEFLTYFQNEAQLEKSRLLSDRFSAERPKGSFSTLEIQRTEQGDSAMYLCASSLRAVGGYTFGSGTRLTVV.

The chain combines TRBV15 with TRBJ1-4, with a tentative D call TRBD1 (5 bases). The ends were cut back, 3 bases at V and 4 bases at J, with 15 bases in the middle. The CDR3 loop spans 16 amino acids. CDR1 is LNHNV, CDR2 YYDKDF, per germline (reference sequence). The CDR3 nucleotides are TGTGCCACCAGCAGGGTCTTGACAGACTTTAATGAAAAACTGTTTTTT. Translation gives CATSRVLTDFNEKLFF.

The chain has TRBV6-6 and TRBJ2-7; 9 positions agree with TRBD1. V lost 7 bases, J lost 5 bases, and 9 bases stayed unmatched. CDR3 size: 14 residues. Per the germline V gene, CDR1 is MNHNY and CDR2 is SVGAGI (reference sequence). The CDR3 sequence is CASTILGQGHEQYF. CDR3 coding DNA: TGTGCCAGCACCATTCTCGGACAGGGGCACGAGCAGTACTTC.

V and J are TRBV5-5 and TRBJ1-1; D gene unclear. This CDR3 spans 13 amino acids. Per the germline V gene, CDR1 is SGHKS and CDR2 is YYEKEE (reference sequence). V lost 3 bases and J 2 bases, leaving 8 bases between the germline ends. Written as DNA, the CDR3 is TGTGCCAGCAGCTCGACGAAAAACACTGAAGCTTTCTTT. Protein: CASSSTKNTEAFF.

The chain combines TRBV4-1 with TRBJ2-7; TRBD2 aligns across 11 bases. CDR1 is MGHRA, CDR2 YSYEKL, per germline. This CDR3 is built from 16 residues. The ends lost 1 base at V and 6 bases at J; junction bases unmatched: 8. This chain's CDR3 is CASSQGELGLAGEQYF. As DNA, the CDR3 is TGCGCCAGCAGCCAAGGAGAACTCGGACTAGCGGGCGAGCAGTACTTC.

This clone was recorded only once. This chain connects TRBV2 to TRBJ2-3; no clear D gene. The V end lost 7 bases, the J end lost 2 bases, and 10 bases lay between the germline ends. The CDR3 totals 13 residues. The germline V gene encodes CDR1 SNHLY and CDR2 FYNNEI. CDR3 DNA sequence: TGTGCCAGCAATAGCTACTCCACAGATACGCAGTATTTT. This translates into CASNSYSTDTQYF.